This entry concerns a single T cell receptor beta chain. What it recognizes is unknown. MiXCR, applied by TCRdb to the reads, yields one record per CDR3 protein. The sample lists about 890,000 distinct CDR3 sequences, less than 35% seen once, with about an eighth in the top ten. This record belongs to a study of T cell repertoires in cytomegalovirus infection. As for the study in general: Matching HLA type, along with CMV infection, was indicated by public TCR beta signatures.

This CDR3 spans 14 amino acids. Trimming stripped 2 bases from V and 4 bases from J, with 11 bases between. Overall study findings and caveats: CMV-specific TCR beta clonotypes restricted by HLA-C were the ones dominating the ex vivo response. Carriers of CMV and the relevant HLA type were discriminated by public TCR beta frequency.

The gene calls are TRBV23-1 and TRBJ1-2; D gene unclear. TRBV23-1 qualifies as an ORF whose function is uncertain. Source: cultured CD8+ T cells from PBMCs, taken from culture after CMV antigen stimulation. The sequence came from a human donor in good health (CMV status not recorded). Some clones in this sample may be carry-over from other donors' samples. CDR3 nucleotides: TGCGCCAGCAGTCAAATTAGGTCGATCTATGGCTACACCTTC. Its translation is CASSQIRSIYGYTF.